Presented here are 22 T cell receptor beta chains from one specimen sequenced in a study of post-analysis software for immune sequencing data (dated by TCRdb to between 2015 and 2017). What the research found in general, with its limitations: Four to six TRBV segments, including TRBV5-6, TRBV5-1 and TRBV20-1, were significantly more frequent in patients than controls.

To prepare the library, PCR was applied. The sequencer was an Illumina HiSeq 2500. Unique molecular identifiers were incorporated into TCR beta cDNA libraries to reduce PCR and sequencing biases. Using fastp at Q25 and MiXCR, TCRdb reprocessed the public reads and kept productive beta chains. Entries that share a CDR3 protein sequence are merged under the most common genes and DNA. The sample includes hundreds of thousands of distinct CDR3 sequences, with just under 30% observed a single time. The top ten constitute around 0.6% of the sample. These receptors have no identified antigens. Material: blood. These receptors were collected from a girl aged 10-17 years with multiple sclerosis.

This chain uses TRBV15 with TRBJ1-5, with D possibly being TRBD1 (5 bases). V shed 2 bases and J shed 6 bases, with 17 bases lying between them. The CDR3 covers 16 residues. The germline CDR1 and CDR2 sequences are LNHNV and YYDKDF (reference sequence). Here the CDR3 DNA reads TGTGCCACCAGCAGACCCCTTCCGCAGGGATCTCAGCCCCAGCATTTT. This codes for CATSRPLPQGSQPQHF.

This clonotype showed up just a few times. The rearrangement uses TRBV7-2 and TRBJ1-5; TRBD1 might be the D (6 bases). Trimming took off 2 bases at V and 7 bases at J, with 15 bases between the two ends. The CDR3 is 15 residues long. CDR1 and CDR2 from the germline V gene are SGHTA and FQGNSA. The CDR3: CASSLSTGLWQPQHF. The CDR3 coding sequence is TGTGCCAGCAGCTTAAGCACAGGGCTCTGGCAGCCCCAGCATTTT.

The rearrangement uses TRBV6-6 and TRBJ2-1; D not resolved. Deletions cut 2 bases from V and 6 bases from J, with 8 bases between. The CDR3 extends over 13 amino acids. CDR1 and CDR2 (germline): MNHNY, SVGAGI (reference sequence). This CDR3 is CASSYGQPNEQFF. The CDR3 nucleotides read TGTGCCAGCAGTTACGGGCAGCCCAATGAGCAGTTCTTC.

In DNA form, the CDR3 reads TGCGCCAGCAGCCAAGGAGGGGCTGTCTACAATGAGCAGTTCTTC. It translates to CASSQGGAVYNEQFF. V and J are TRBV4-1 and TRBJ2-1; D could derive from TRBD1 or TRBD2 (5 bases each). The CDR3 is 15 residues long. V lost 1 base and J lost 3, with 10 bases in between. Per the germline V gene, CDR1 is MGHRA and CDR2 is YSYEKL.

This clonotype was found a few times. In DNA, the CDR3 is TGCGCCAGCAGCCTCAAGGCAGTGAACACTGAAGCTTTCTTT. Its translation: CASSLKAVNTEAFF. This chain uses TRBV5-1 with TRBJ1-1, with D uncertain. V lost 4 bases and J 0 bases, leaving 10 bases between the germline ends. CDR1 is SGHRS and CDR2 is YFSETQ in the germline V gene. The CDR3 has 14 amino acids. The whole variable domain, filled in from reference TRBV5-1 and TRBJ1-1, reads KAGVTQTPRYLIKTRGQQVTLSCSPISGHRSVSWYQQTPGQGLQFLFEYFSETQRNKGNFPGRFSGRQFSNSRSEMNVSTLELGDSALYLCASSLKAVNTEAFFGQGTRLTVV.

The chain recombines TRBV20-1 with TRBJ2-5, with TRBD2 matching over 8 bases. The CDR3 has 13 residues. Looked up from germline, CDR1 is DFQATT and CDR2 is SNEGSKA (reference sequence). The V segment lost 6 bases and the J segment 11 bases; nucleotides outside the gene matches: 14. The CDR3 region is CSAKTGGRLEQYF. For the CDR3, the DNA is TGCAGTGCAAAGACTGGCGGGAGGCTTGAGCAGTACTTC.

This clonotype was seen a handful of times. The chain links TRBV7-9 to TRBJ2-5; no definite D call. In germline, CDR1 is SEHNR, CDR2 FQNEAQ (reference sequence). Trimming cost V 4 bases and J 0 bases, with 9 bases left between them. The CDR3 contains 14 residues. The CDR3: CASSYFGDQETQYF. The CDR3 coding sequence is TGTGCCAGCAGCTACTTTGGGGACCAAGAGACCCAGTACTTC.

This clonotype was recorded many times. The gene calls are TRBV7-2 and TRBJ2-1, with a tentative D call TRBD2 (5 bases). This CDR3 has 13 amino acids. Germline assignment: CDR1 SGHTA and CDR2 FQGNSA. Trimming left V 0 bases short and J 7 bases short, with 7 bases between. CDR3 in DNA: TGTGCCAGCAGCTTAGCCGGGGTAAATGAGCAGTTCTTC. It yields the protein CASSLAGVNEQFF. Using reference TRBV7-2 and TRBJ2-1 for the parts outside the CDR3, the full variable domain is GAGVSQSPSNKVTEKGKDVELRCDPISGHTALYWYRQSLGQGLEFLIYFQGNSAPDKSGLPSDRFSAERTGGSVSTLTIQRTQQEDSAVYLCASSLAGVNEQFFGPGTRLTVL.

This chain uses TRBV5-1 with TRBJ1-5, with 7 bases lining up with TRBD1. With V trimmed by 4 bases and J by 1 base, 8 bases remained unmatched. This CDR3 has 16 amino acids. CDR1 is SGHRS and CDR2 is YFSETQ in the germline V gene. The CDR3 protein is CASSLVPGQSNQPQHF. The CDR3 DNA is TGCGCCAGCAGCCTGGTTCCGGGACAGAGCAATCAGCCCCAGCATTTT.

The chain joins TRBV6-6 to TRBJ2-1, with D possibly being TRBD1 (5 bases). V was pared by 6 bases and J by 7 bases, with 16 bases between. The CDR3 covers 14 residues. Germline V gene sequence: CDR1 MNHNY, CDR2 SVGAGI (reference sequence). The CDR3 DNA is TGTGCCAGCAGGCTTATCAGGGCGTTGAATGAGCAGTTCTTC. Its translation: CASRLIRALNEQFF.

The rearrangement uses TRBV5-1 and TRBJ2-1; the D gene is possibly TRBD2 (6 bases). Germline V gene data show CDR1 as SGHRS and CDR2 as YFSETQ. The CDR3 consists of 16 residues. With 1 base removed from V and 2 bases from J, the gap between germline ends came to 13 bases. In DNA form, the CDR3 reads TGCGCCAGCAGCTTGACGGGGCCGGGGGCCTACAATGAGCAGTTCTTC. It encodes CASSLTGPGAYNEQFF.

This clonotype was counted at least ten times. The chain joins TRBV7-8 to TRBJ2-6, with a tentative D call TRBD2 (5 bases). The CDR3 is 15 residues long. CDR1 is SGHVS, CDR2 FQNEAQ, per germline. Trimming stripped 1 base from V and 2 bases from J, with 6 bases between. The CDR3 DNA reads TGTGCCAGCAGCTTAGACGGGGCTGGGGCCAACGTCCTGACTTTC. Translating it yields CASSLDGAGANVLTF.

This clonotype occurred many times. The chain recombines TRBV29-1 with TRBJ2-7; 13 bases fit TRBD2. Trimming removed 7 bases from V and 3 bases from J; junction bases left unmatched: 3. The CDR3 is 13 amino acids. CDR1 and CDR2 (germline): SQVTM, ANQGSEA. CDR3 amino acids: CSARTSGGYEQYF. In nucleotides, the CDR3 is TGCAGCGCCCGGACTAGCGGGGGCTACGAGCAGTACTTC.

In the case of this clonotype: This could be a read error, since a much larger clone is one nucleotide away. V and J are TRBV6-6 and TRBJ2-7; 8 nucleotides align to TRBD1. The end of the DNA aligns better with TRBJ2-5, so the J call may be wrong. Germline CDR1 is MNHNY and CDR2 is SVGAGI (reference sequence). This CDR3 comprises 13 residues. The chain's CDR3 is CVSSLRGRETQYF. CDR3 in DNA: TGTGTCAGCAGTCTCAGGGGGCGAGAGACCCAGTACTTC.

There are a few counts of this clonotype. The chain combines TRBV5-1 with TRBJ2-1; a possible D gene is TRBD2 (5 bases). The ends were cut back, 0 bases at V and 4 bases at J, with 8 bases in the middle. The CDR3 consists of 14 residues. Germline V gives CDR1 SGHRS, CDR2 YFSETQ. In nucleotides, the CDR3 is TGCGCCAGCAGCTTGGATGAGGGATACAATGAGCAGTTCTTC. It translates to CASSLDEGYNEQFF. Full variable domain (rest looked up from reference TRBV5-1 and TRBJ2-1): KAGVTQTPRYLIKTRGQQVTLSCSPISGHRSVSWYQQTPGQGLQFLFEYFSETQRNKGNFPGRFSGRQFSNSRSEMNVSTLELGDSALYLCASSLDEGYNEQFFGPGTRLTVL.

This clonotype was observed a few times. The rearrangement links TRBV7-9 to TRBJ1-2, with 7 bases lining up with TRBD1. Germline CDR1 is SEHNR and CDR2 is FQNEAQ (reference sequence). There are 14 residues in the CDR3. V shed 7 bases and J 0 bases; nucleotides not matched to a gene: 5. The CDR3 nucleotides are TGTGCCAGCATTCCAGGGGGTGCTAACTATGGCTACACCTTC. This sequence encodes CASIPGGANYGYTF.

This clonotype came up a few times. This chain joins TRBV20-1 and TRBJ2-5, with a weak D call TRBD2 (5 bases). Germline CDR1 DFQATT, CDR2 SNEGSKA (reference sequence). The germline V and J ends were trimmed by 3 bases and 5 bases, with 22 bases remaining between them. The CDR3 loop spans 16 amino acids. In DNA, the CDR3 is TGCAGTGCTAGGCCACCCTTCGGGGTACTCTTGGAGACCCAGTACTTC. It is translated as CSARPPFGVLLETQYF.

This clonotype was detected a few times. J is TRBJ2-1 and V is TRBV9; D ambiguous. This CDR3 is 12 amino acids long. V was shortened by 2 bases and J by 7 bases, with 7 bases between the two germline ends. The germline CDR1 and CDR2 sequences are SGDLS and YYNGEE. The chain's CDR3 is CASSVSRNEQFF. DNA for the CDR3: TGTGCCAGCAGCGTGTCCCGAAATGAGCAGTTCTTC.

This clonotype has a handful of counts. V and J are TRBV12-3 or TRBV12-4 and TRBJ2-7; D is unresolved. CDR3 length: 13 residues. V was shortened by 3 bases and J by 1 base, with 7 bases between the two germline ends. The CDR3 reads CASSFRVSYEQYF. CDR3 coding DNA: TGTGCCAGCAGTTTTAGGGTATCCTACGAGCAGTACTTC.

The chain carries TRBV6-1 and TRBJ2-4, with D perhaps TRBD1 or TRBD2 (5 bases each). The DNA end is more similar to TRBJ2-7, so the J call may be wrong. This CDR3 region has 14 residues. Germline CDR1 is MNHNS and CDR2 is SASEGT. CDR3 amino acids: CASSVGEFAHEQYF. In DNA form, the CDR3 reads TGTGCCAGCAGTGTGGGGGAATTCGCCCACGAGCAGTACTTC.

The V and J genes are TRBV29-1 and TRBJ1-2; D possibly corresponds to TRBD1 (5 bases). CDR1 is SQVTM, CDR2 ANQGSEA, per germline. The CDR3 contains 13 residues. Trimming removed 3 bases from V and 2 bases from J, with 10 bases in between. For the CDR3, the DNA is TGCAGCGTTGATAATCAGGGAAACTATGGCTACACCTTC. Residues: CSVDNQGNYGYTF.

V gene TRBV5-1 combines with J gene TRBJ2-3; D may correspond to TRBD1 or TRBD2 (6 bases each). This CDR3 has 14 amino acids. Germline V gives CDR1 SGHRS, CDR2 YFSETQ. Deletions cut 5 bases from V and 5 bases from J, with 15 bases between. This chain's CDR3 is CASRQGPGEDTQYF. CDR3 bases: TGCGCCAGCAGACAGGGTCCGGGGGAAGATACGCAGTATTTT.